This T cell receptor beta chain was profiled in a study of CD8 T cells in Susac syndrome. A quantity of about 0.5 to 1 ug RNA underwent reverse transcription using random hexamers. Amplification of TCR beta CDR3 was carried out by immunoSEQ multiplex PCR, which covered 54 Vbeta and 13 Jbeta segments. TCRdb called the immunoSEQ multiplex PCR reads again in MiXCR, with one record for every CDR3 protein. The repertoire includes some 140,000 distinct CDR3 sequences, 85% to 95% of them detected once, and 0.15% to 0.2% sits in the top ten. Germline V lookup: CDR1 MNHEY, CDR2 SMNVEV (reference sequence). There are 14 residues in the CDR3. V was clipped by 6 bases and J by 2 bases; unmatched bases: 1. Diagnostic criteria for definite or probable disease, in their recently defined form, were met by the patients with Susac syndrome.

The sample comprised CD8+ T cells from PBMCs. The rearrangement joins TRBV27 to TRBJ2-5; TRBD2 agrees at 12 bases. This clonotype originated in a human donor with Susac syndrome. The chain's CDR3 is CASRLAGGQETQYF. CDR3 nucleotides: TGTGCCAGCAGACTAGCGGGAGGACAAGAGACCCAGTACTTC.